This T cell receptor (beta chain) originates from a study of cytomegalovirus exposure and HLA in healthy donors. The CDR3 is made up of 18 amino acids. The V end lost 0 bases, the J end lost 1 base, and 17 bases lay between the germline ends. Germline V CDR1 and CDR2: LNHNV, YYDKDF (reference sequence). Profiled with immunoSEQ multiplex PCR; TCRdb holds only in-frame clones, not every one. The repertoire has some 180,000 clones, around nine tenths of them found once; the top ten carry roughly 7%. The V gene is TRBV15, the J gene TRBJ2-3, with a possible D match to TRBD2 (6 bases). Sequenced input: PBMCs. The sequence was collected from a man aged 30 to 39 in good health and CMV-seropositive. The DNA of the CDR3 is TGTGCCACCAGCAGAGAGGCGGCCTGGCGGGACGGCACAGATACGCAGTATTTT. Its translation is CATSREAAWRDGTDTQYF.